The clone carrying this T cell receptor (beta chain) was detected a few times. The antigen is unknown. This sample was included in a study of beta chain features in type 1 diabetes. Notes on the study in general: The naive, central memory and Treg TCRB repertoires showed an apparent similarity that was greater among patients than among healthy donors. Across all four CD4+ subsets, people with type 1 diabetes showed modestly shorter TCRB CDR3s.

Per the germline V gene, CDR1 is SQVTM and CDR2 is ANQGSEA. This CDR3 contains 18 residues. V trimming: 3 bases; J trimming: 0 bases; junction bases outside the gene matches: 14. The isolated RNA, all of it, was reverse transcribed, so expressed TCRB transcripts were what got sequenced. TCRdb's table, derived via immunoSEQ multiplex PCR, lists solely in-frame clones and lacks some. The profile covers fewer than 350,000 clones, with 14% to 15% appearing a single time and less than 0.02% taken by the ten largest. The material sequenced was naive CD4+ T cells from blood. The V gene is TRBV29-1, the J gene TRBJ1-3, with 7 bases identical to TRBD1. The receptor was isolated from a man between 18 and 35 years old with type 1 diabetes. The CDR3: CSVDEAPRQGDSGNTIYF. CDR3 sequence (DNA): TGCAGCGTTGATGAAGCCCCAAGACAGGGCGACTCTGGAAACACCATATATTTT.